This passage covers 25 T cell receptor beta chains from one sample sequenced in a study of blood T cell repertoires in COVID-19. Repertoires were generated with immunoSEQ multiplex PCR, while TCRdb's copy carries only in-frame clones and drops some. The repertoire holds 40,000 to 55,000 clones, around nine tenths seen once, with around a tenth in the top ten. Sequences were obtained from peripheral blood. The receptors shown here come from a man aged 45-60 years with active COVID-19.

The V and J genes are TRBV3-1 (or the pseudogene TRBV3-2) and TRBJ1-4; no clear D gene. Trimming shortened V by 0 bases and J by 4 bases, and 12 bases separated the two germline ends. The CDR3 is 16 amino acids. Germline-derived CDR1 and CDR2 are LGHDT and YNNKEL (reference sequence). This chain's CDR3 is CASSQDPGTVNEKLFF. CDR3 DNA: TGTGCCAGCAGCCAAGATCCCGGAACAGTTAATGAAAAACTGTTTTTT.

This clone has only one observation. The chain uses TRBV18 and TRBJ2-7; the match to TRBD2 covers 8 bases. Germline values: CDR1 KGHSH, CDR2 LQKENI. J gave up 5 bases and V 5 bases, and 5 bases lay outside the gene matches. There are 13 residues in the CDR3. As DNA, the CDR3 is TGTGCCAGCTCAGAGCGGGAGTTGGACGAGCAGTACTTC. It codes for CASSERELDEQYF.

The CDR3 DNA reads TGCGCCAGCAGCTGGGACAAATCCTACGAGCAGTACTTC. This translates into CASSWDKSYEQYF. This chain links TRBV5-1 with TRBJ2-7, with D perhaps TRBD1 (6 bases). Trimming cost V 3 bases and J 1 base, with 8 bases left between them. This CDR3 region has 13 residues. Germline V gene sequence: CDR1 SGHRS, CDR2 YFSETQ.

This chain joins TRBV29-1 and TRBJ2-3; the match to TRBD1 covers 8 bases. Losses at the gene ends were 4 bases for V and 4 bases for J; bases not matched to a gene: 4. CDR1 and CDR2 (germline): SQVTM, ANQGSEA. There are 13 residues in the CDR3. The CDR3 protein is CSVAAGGADTQYF. Written as DNA, the CDR3 is TGCAGCGTTGCAGCAGGGGGCGCAGATACGCAGTATTTT.

The chain combines TRBV28 with TRBJ1-4, with 11 positions matching TRBD1. CDR1 MDHEN and CDR2 SYDVKM come from the germline V gene. The V and J ends lost 5 bases and 8 bases, in that order; junction bases with no gene match: 7. The CDR3 covers 15 residues. The CDR3 is CASSPGGTGGEKLFF. The DNA for the CDR3 is TGTGCCAGCAGTCCGGGAGGGACAGGGGGAGAAAAACTGTTTTTT.

The chain carries TRBV4-3 and TRBJ2-3; possible D gene TRBD1, 5 bases. V was pared by 0 bases and J by 5 bases, with 6 bases between. Looked up from germline, CDR1 is LGHNA and CDR2 is YSLEER. This CDR3 has 13 residues. In DNA form, the CDR3 reads TGCGCCAGCAGCCAAGATAGGGGAGATACGCAGTATTTT. Translating it yields CASSQDRGDTQYF.

The chain links TRBV5-5 to TRBJ1-1; D not certain. Trimming stripped 0 bases from V and 1 base from J, with 10 bases between. Germline CDR1 and CDR2: SGHKS and YYEKEE (reference sequence). CDR3 size: 15 residues. The CDR3 DNA sequence: TGTGCCAGCAGCTTGGTTGGCACCCAGAACACTGAAGCTTTCTTT. Translated, it gives CASSLVGTQNTEAFF. The full variable domain, its missing parts supplied by reference TRBV5-5 and TRBJ1-1, is DAGVTQSPTHLIKTRGQQVTLRCSPISGHKSVSWYQQVLGQGPQFIFQYYEKEERGRGNFPDRFSARQFPNYSSELNVNALLLGDSALYLCASSLVGTQNTEAFFGQGTRLTVV.

This clone was seen only once. This chain joins TRBV24-1 and TRBJ1-2; D is unresolved. CDR3 length: 13 residues. Germline V CDR1 and CDR2: KGHDR, SFDVKD. The V end was cut by 5 bases, the J end by 2 bases, with 8 bases between. The CDR3 protein is CATSVGENYGYTF. In nucleotides, the CDR3 is TGTGCCACCAGTGTTGGGGAGAACTATGGCTACACCTTC.

The V gene is TRBV6-6, the J gene TRBJ2-5; D is uncertain. V lost 4 bases and J 7 bases, leaving 16 bases between the germline ends. Looked up from germline, CDR1 is MNHNY and CDR2 is SVGAGI (reference sequence). The CDR3 loop spans 14 amino acids. The CDR3 bases are TGTGCCAGCAGTTCCTATGACTCCCTAGGGACCCAGTACTTC. As protein: CASSSYDSLGTQYF.

The genes are TRBV18 and TRBJ1-4; no clear D. Germline CDR1 KGHSH, CDR2 LQKENI. V lost 0 bases and J lost 8, with 13 bases in between. This CDR3 contains 15 residues. The CDR3 sequence: CASSPPSGGQEKLFF. Here the CDR3 DNA reads TGTGCCAGCTCACCACCATCGGGAGGGCAGGAAAAACTGTTTTTT.

In DNA, the CDR3 is TGTGCCAGCAGCGGAGGGCTAGGGAATGAGCAGTTCTTC. It is translated as CASSGGLGNEQFF. The chain has TRBV9 and TRBJ2-1, with D tentatively TRBD2 (5 bases). V was trimmed by 3 bases and J by 7 bases, leaving 11 bases between them. Germline assignment: CDR1 SGDLS and CDR2 YYNGEE. The CDR3 has 13 amino acids.

The V call is TRBV7-2, the J call TRBJ1-2; TRBD1 matches at 7 bases. From germline, CDR1 is SGHTA and CDR2 FQGNSA. This CDR3 is 17 amino acids long. Trimming took 4 bases from V and 4 from J; bases not matched to a gene: 15. CDR3 nucleotide sequence: TGTGCCAGCAGCTCACTCGGGCTAGGAGGGGGCAGCTATGGCTACACCTTC. It encodes CASSSLGLGGGSYGYTF.

The chain recombines TRBV18 with TRBJ1-5; 9 nucleotides match TRBD1. V gave up 5 bases and J gave up 2 bases; unmatched junction bases: 7. Germline-derived CDR1 and CDR2 are KGHSH and LQKENI. The CDR3 length is 16 residues. This chain's CDR3 is CASSIQGAGGNQPQHF. The DNA for the CDR3 is TGTGCCAGCTCAATACAGGGGGCGGGAGGCAATCAGCCCCAGCATTTT.

The chain joins TRBV15 to TRBJ2-3, with 13 bases matching TRBD2. V was pared by 4 bases and J by 4 bases, with 8 bases of the junction left unmatched. CDR3 length: 17 amino acids. Germline V gives CDR1 LNHNV, CDR2 YYDKDF (reference sequence). The CDR3 loop is CATSTTALAGGPDTQYF. The CDR3 nucleotides read TGTGCCACCAGCACGACCGCACTAGCGGGGGGGCCAGATACGCAGTATTTT.

The chain carries TRBV6-4 and TRBJ2-1, with TRBD2 as a possible D gene (6 bases). V was trimmed by 3 bases and J by 6 bases, leaving 9 bases between them. The CDR3 is made up of 13 amino acids. Germline V lookup: CDR1 MRHNA, CDR2 SNTAGT. This chain's CDR3 is CASSEGGINEQFF. The CDR3 DNA is TGTGCCAGCAGTGAAGGAGGGATCAATGAGCAGTTCTTC.

V usage is TRBV6-1 and J usage is TRBJ1-4; D possibly corresponds to TRBD1 (5 bases). V shed 3 bases and J shed 11 bases, with 22 bases lying between them. Germline V gene data show CDR1 as MNHNS and CDR2 as SASEGT. The CDR3 totals 16 residues. CDR3 residues: CASSDRLVPRVRKLFF. In nucleotides, the CDR3 is TGTGCCAGCAGTGACCGCTTAGTCCCCAGGGTACGGAAACTGTTTTTT.

J is TRBJ2-7 and V is TRBV11-2; 11 bases match TRBD2. The germline V gene encodes CDR1 SGHAT and CDR2 FQNNGV. Trimming cost V 0 bases and J 4 bases; bases outside gene matches: 11. The CDR3 is 18 residues long. The CDR3 sequence: CASSLDGTTSGSTYEQYF. In nucleotides, the CDR3 is TGTGCCAGCAGCTTAGATGGAACAACTAGCGGGAGTACATACGAGCAGTACTTC.

This rearrangement joins TRBV29-1 to TRBJ2-7; 8 positions agree with TRBD1. The CDR3 runs 14 residues. Looked up from germline, CDR1 is SQVTM and CDR2 is ANQGSEA. The V segment lost 1 base and the J segment 3 bases; nucleotides outside the gene matches: 5. The CDR3 coding sequence is TGCAGCGTTGAAGGGACAGGGACCTACTACGAGCAGTACTTC. Its protein product is CSVEGTGTYYEQYF.

The chain employs TRBV11-2 and TRBJ2-5, with 9 bases matching TRBD2. CDR1 is SGHAT and CDR2 is FQNNGV in the germline V gene. Germline trimming cut 2 bases from V and 5 bases from J; bases unmatched to any gene: 6. The length of the CDR3 is 15 residues. The CDR3 region has the DNA TGTGCCAGCAGCTTAAATAGCGGGGGTGGTGAGACCCAGTACTTC. Its translation: CASSLNSGGGETQYF.

CDR3 sequence (DNA): TGTGCCAGCAGCTTAGCAGGGGATAGCAATCAGCCCCAGCATTTT. Translation: CASSLAGDSNQPQHF. The chain has TRBV7-9 and TRBJ1-5, with a tentative D call TRBD1 (5 bases). The CDR3 spans 15 residues. CDR1 is SEHNR, CDR2 FQNEAQ, per germline (reference sequence). V lost 0 bases, J lost 0 bases, and 6 bases lay in between.

The chain couples TRBV12-5 to TRBJ2-2; perhaps TRBD1 as D (6 bases). From germline, CDR1 is LGHNT and CDR2 FRNRAP. The CDR3 covers 14 residues. The V end lost 2 bases, the J end lost 4 bases, and 8 bases lay between the germline ends. The CDR3 bases are TGTGCTAGTGGTTTGAGGGGGTTCACCGGGGAGCTGTTTTTT. This encodes CASGLRGFTGELFF.

This clone was seen more than once but under ten times. The chain combines TRBV14 with TRBJ1-2; no definite D call. The V end lost 2 bases, the J end lost 4 bases, and 8 bases lay between the germline ends. Looked up from germline, CDR1 is SGHDN and CDR2 is FVKESK. The CDR3 is 13 amino acids. The CDR3 nucleotides are TGTGCCAGCAGCCAAACCAGAGGCTATGGCTACACCTTC. Protein: CASSQTRGYGYTF.

CDR3 region: CASSEGGVAAYTF. In DNA, the CDR3 is TGTGCCAGCAGTGAGGGGGGGGTAGCGGCCTACACCTTC. The chain employs TRBV25-1 and TRBJ1-2, with D possibly being TRBD1 (5 bases). Germline V gives CDR1 MGHDK, CDR2 SYGVNS. The CDR3 has 13 amino acids. V gave up 3 bases and J gave up 10 bases, with 15 bases separating them.

The genes are TRBV19 and TRBJ2-5; D might be TRBD1 (6 bases). The CDR3 is made up of 15 amino acids. CDR1 is LNHDA, CDR2 SQIVND, per germline (reference sequence). V was trimmed by 5 bases and J by 5 bases, leaving 18 bases between them. The CDR3 DNA sequence: TGTGCCAGTAGTCTTGTCTTCAGGGGCGAGGAGACCCAGTACTTC. Encoded protein: CASSLVFRGEETQYF. Using reference TRBV19 and TRBJ2-5 for the parts outside the CDR3, the full variable domain is DGGITQSPKYLFRKEGQNVTLSCEQNLNHDAMYWYRQDPGQGLRLIYYSQIVNDFQKGDIAEGYSVSREKKESFPLTVTSAQKNPTAFYLCASSLVFRGEETQYFGPGTRLLVL.

The rearrangement links TRBV9 to TRBJ2-3, with 8 bases aligning to TRBD2. The CDR3 consists of 15 residues. V was clipped by 0 bases and J by 3 bases; unmatched bases: 3. The germline V gene has CDR1 SGDLS and CDR2 YYNGEE. CDR3 protein: CASSVGASGTDTQYF. DNA for the CDR3: TGTGCCAGCAGCGTAGGGGCTAGCGGGACAGATACGCAGTATTTT.